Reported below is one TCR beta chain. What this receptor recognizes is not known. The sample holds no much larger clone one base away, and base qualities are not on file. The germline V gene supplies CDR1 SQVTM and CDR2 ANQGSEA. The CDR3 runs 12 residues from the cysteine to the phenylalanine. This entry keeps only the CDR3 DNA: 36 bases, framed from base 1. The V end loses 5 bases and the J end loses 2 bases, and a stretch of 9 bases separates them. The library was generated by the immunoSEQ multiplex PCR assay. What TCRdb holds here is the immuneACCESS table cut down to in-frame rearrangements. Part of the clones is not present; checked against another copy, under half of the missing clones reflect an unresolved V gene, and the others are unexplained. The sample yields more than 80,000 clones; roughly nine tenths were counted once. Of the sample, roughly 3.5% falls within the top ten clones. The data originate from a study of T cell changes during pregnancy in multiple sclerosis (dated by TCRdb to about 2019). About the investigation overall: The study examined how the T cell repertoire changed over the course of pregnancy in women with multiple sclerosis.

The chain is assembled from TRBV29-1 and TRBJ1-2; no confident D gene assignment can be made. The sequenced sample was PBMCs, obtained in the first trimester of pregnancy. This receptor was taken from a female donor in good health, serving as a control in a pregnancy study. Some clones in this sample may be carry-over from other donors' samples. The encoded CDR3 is CSVFELNYGYTF. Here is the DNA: TGCAGCGTTTTTGAGTTAAACTATGGCTACACCTTC. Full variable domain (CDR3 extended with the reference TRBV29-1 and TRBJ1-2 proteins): SAVISQKPSRDICQRGTSLTIQCQVDSQVTMMFWYRQQPGQSLTLIATANQGSEATYESGFVIDKFPISRPNLTFSTLTVSNMSPEDSSIYLCSVFELNYGYTFGSGTRLTVV.